The source of this T cell receptor beta chain is a study of cytomegalovirus exposure and HLA in healthy donors. This CDR3 is 14 amino acids long. Germline lookup yields CDR1 ENHRY and CDR2 SYGVKD. V lost 0 bases, J lost 7 bases, and 12 bases lay in between. Vbeta (60) and Jbeta (13) primers were used in the PCR. Data came from immunoSEQ multiplex PCR; TCRdb stores just in-frame clones and leaves some out. The data show 130,000 to 150,000 clones, 65% to 85% seen once. Study-level points and caveats: A later analysis revealed that TCR association rates differed between HLA loci, peaking at DRB1 and bottoming out at HLA-C. Productive rates of about 90% or about 30% were seen for most TCR beta V segments in an earlier analysis.

A word on this clone: Its cognate antigen is unknown.

This chain uses TRBV10-3 with TRBJ1-2; the D gene is possibly TRBD1 (6 bases). This receptor was obtained from a woman in her 40s in good health and CMV-seropositive. Specimen: PBMCs. CDR3 nucleotides: TGTGCCATCAGTGAGTCAACAGGGAGCGGTGGCTACACCTTC. Amino acids: CAISESTGSGGYTF.